Listed below are T cell receptor beta chains from one sample, sequenced in a study of early T cells in non-severe SARS-CoV-2 infection. TCRdb analysed the 5' RACE reads with MiXCR anew, one entry per CDR3 protein. The profile covers approximately 48,000 distinct CDR3 sequences, with approximately 9.4% appearing a single time and under 15% taken by the ten largest. The sequenced sample was whole blood. The origin of the receptors is an adult who was a healthcare worker with PCR-confirmed SARS-CoV-2 infection or an uninfected control (not recorded which). Each CDR3 is given with its conserved first and last residue. D genes are given only for firm matches. For some rows the clone size is stated as once, few or many, or as a class when expanded; others skip it.

V gene	D gene	clone size	J gene	CDR3 protein	CDR3 DNA
TRBV11-2	TRBD2	few	TRBJ2-1	CASSYRTSGNVDEQFF	TGTGCCAGCAGCTACCGGACTAGCGGGAATGTTGATGAGCAGTTCTTC
TRBV7-2	NA	few	TRBJ1-1	CASSSNTWGQSTEAFF	TGTGCCAGCAGCTCGAATACTTGGGGGCAGAGCACTGAAGCTTTCTTT
TRBV28	TRBD1	few	TRBJ1-3	CASRGTGGGNTIYF	TGTGCCAGCCGTGGGACAGGGGGTGGAAACACCATATATTTT
TRBV5-4	NA	many	TRBJ1-1	CASSAAQPNTEAFF	TGTGCCAGCAGCGCGGCACAGCCGAACACTGAAGCTTTCTTT
TRBV5-6	NA	few	TRBJ1-4	CASSLEYRNEKLFF	TGTGCCAGCAGCTTGGAGTACAGAAATGAAAAACTGTTTTTT
TRBV11-2	NA	many	TRBJ2-2	CASSRRPGRETGELFF	TGTGCCAGCAGCCGACGACCGGGGCGAGAGACCGGGGAGCTGTTTTTT
TRBV29-1	NA	many	TRBJ1-1	CSVLVWRDTEAFF	TGCAGCGTGCTGGTGTGGAGAGACACTGAAGCTTTCTTT
TRBV12-3/TRBV12-4	NA	many	TRBJ1-1	CASTPAARVGYAAFF	TGTGCCAGCACTCCGGCGGCCAGGGTGGGATATGCGGCTTTCTTT
TRBV28	NA	NA	TRBJ2-1	CASSLTPYNEQFF	TGTGCCAGCAGCCTCACCCCCTACAATGAGCAGTTCTTC
TRBV20-1	NA	NA	TRBJ2-3	CSARAGASTDTQYF	TGCAGTGCTAGAGCCGGAGCGAGCACAGATACGCAGTATTTT